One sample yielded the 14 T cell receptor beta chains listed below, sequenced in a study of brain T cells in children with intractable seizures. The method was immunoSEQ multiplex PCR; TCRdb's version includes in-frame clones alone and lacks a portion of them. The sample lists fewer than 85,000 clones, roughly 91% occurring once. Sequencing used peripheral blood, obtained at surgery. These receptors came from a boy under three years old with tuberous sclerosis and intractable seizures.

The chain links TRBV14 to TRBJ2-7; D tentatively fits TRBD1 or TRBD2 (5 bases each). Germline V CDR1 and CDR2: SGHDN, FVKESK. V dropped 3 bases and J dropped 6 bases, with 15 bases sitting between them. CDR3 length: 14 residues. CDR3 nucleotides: TGTGCCAGCAGCCAGGGATGGGGGAGTGGCGAGCAGTACTTC. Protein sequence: CASSQGWGSGEQYF.

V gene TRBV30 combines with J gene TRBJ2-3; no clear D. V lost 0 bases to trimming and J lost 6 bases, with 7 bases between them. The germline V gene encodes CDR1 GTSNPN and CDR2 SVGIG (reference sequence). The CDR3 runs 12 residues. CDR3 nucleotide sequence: TGTGCCTGGAGTGTATTGGTGGATACGCAGTATTTT. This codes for CAWSVLVDTQYF.

CDR3 nucleotide sequence: TGTGCCAGCAGCCTAGGTGATAGCTCCTATAATTCACCCCTCCACTTT. It codes for CASSLGDSSYNSPLHF. This chain joins TRBV5-6 and TRBJ1-6; D remains unclear. Looked up from germline, CDR1 is SGHDT and CDR2 is YYEEEE. CDR3 length: 16 residues. V lost 4 bases to trimming and J lost 0 bases, with 11 bases between them.

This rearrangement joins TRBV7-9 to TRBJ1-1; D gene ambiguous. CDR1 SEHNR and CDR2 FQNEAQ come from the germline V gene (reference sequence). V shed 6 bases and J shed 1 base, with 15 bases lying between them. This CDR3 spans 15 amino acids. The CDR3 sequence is CASRKSYRGNTEAFF. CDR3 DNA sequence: TGTGCCAGCAGAAAAAGCTACCGGGGGAACACTGAAGCTTTCTTT. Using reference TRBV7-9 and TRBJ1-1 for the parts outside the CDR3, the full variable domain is DTGVSQNPRHKITKRGQNVTFRCDPISEHNRLYWYRQTLGQGPEFLTYFQNEAQLEKSRLLSDRFSAERPKGSFSTLEIQRTEQGDSAMYLCASRKSYRGNTEAFFGQGTRLTVV.

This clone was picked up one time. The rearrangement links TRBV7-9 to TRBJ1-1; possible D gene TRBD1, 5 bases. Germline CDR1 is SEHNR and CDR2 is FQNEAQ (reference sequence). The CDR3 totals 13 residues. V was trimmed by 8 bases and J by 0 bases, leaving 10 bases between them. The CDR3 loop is CASGGAVNTEAFF. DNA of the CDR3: TGTGCCAGCGGGGGAGCTGTGAACACTGAAGCTTTCTTT.

The CDR3: CASSVGLAGGEQYF. The CDR3 bases are TGTGCCAGCAGCGTAGGACTAGCGGGGGGCGAGCAGTACTTC. This chain connects TRBV9 to TRBJ2-7, with 13 positions matching TRBD2. Germline CDR1 is SGDLS and CDR2 is YYNGEE. With 0 bases clipped from V and 6 bases from J, the junction kept 0 bases outside the gene matches. The CDR3 runs to 14 residues.

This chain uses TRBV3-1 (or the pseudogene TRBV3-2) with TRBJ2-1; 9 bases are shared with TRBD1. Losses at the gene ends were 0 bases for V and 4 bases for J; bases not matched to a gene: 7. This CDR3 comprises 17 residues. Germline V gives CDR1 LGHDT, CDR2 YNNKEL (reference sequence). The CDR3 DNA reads TGTGCCAGCAGCCAAGAGAACAGGGGGCCGGATTACAATGAGCAGTTCTTC. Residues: CASSQENRGPDYNEQFF.

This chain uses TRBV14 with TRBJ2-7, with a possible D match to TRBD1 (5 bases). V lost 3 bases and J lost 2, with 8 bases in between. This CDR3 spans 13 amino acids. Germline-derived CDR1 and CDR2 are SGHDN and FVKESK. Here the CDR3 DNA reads TGTGCCAGCAGCCACACAGGAACCTACGAGCAGTACTTC. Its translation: CASSHTGTYEQYF.

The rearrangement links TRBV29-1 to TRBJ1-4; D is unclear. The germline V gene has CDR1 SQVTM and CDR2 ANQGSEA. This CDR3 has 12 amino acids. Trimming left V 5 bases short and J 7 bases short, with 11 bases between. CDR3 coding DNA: TGCAGCGTTTTTGAAAGCGGTGAAAAACTGTTTTTT. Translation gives CSVFESGEKLFF.

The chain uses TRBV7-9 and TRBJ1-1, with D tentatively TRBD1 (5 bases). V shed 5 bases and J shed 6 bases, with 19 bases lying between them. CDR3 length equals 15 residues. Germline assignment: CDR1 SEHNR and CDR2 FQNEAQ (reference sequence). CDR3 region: CASSQRAVWGPEAFF. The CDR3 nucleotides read TGTGCCAGCAGCCAAAGGGCGGTCTGGGGCCCTGAAGCTTTCTTT.

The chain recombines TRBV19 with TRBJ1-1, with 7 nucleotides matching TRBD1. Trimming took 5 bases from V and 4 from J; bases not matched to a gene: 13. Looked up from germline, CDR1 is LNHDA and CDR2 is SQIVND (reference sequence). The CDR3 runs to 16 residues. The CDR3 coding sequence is TGTGCCAGTAGTCCCGAGCCCGACAGGGCTGCCACTGAAGCTTTCTTT. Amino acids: CASSPEPDRAATEAFF.

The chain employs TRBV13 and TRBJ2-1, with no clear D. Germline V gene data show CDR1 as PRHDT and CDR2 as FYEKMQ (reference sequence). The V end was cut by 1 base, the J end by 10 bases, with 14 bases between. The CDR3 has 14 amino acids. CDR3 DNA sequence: TGTGCCAGCAGCTTAGAGGGCCGGGTGCGGGAGCAGTTCTTC. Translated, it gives CASSLEGRVREQFF.

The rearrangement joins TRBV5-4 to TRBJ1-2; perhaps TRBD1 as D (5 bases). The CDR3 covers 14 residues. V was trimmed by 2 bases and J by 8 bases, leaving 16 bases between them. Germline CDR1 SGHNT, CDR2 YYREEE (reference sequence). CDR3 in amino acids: CASSFERGLQGYTF. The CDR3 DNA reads TGTGCCAGCAGCTTCGAAAGGGGCCTTCAGGGCTACACCTTC. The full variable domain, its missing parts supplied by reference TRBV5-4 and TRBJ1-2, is ETGVTQSPTHLIKTRGQQVTLRCSSQSGHNTVSWYQQALGQGPQFIFQYYREEENGRGNFPPRFSGLQFPNYSSELNVNALELDDSALYLCASSFERGLQGYTFGSGTRLTVV.

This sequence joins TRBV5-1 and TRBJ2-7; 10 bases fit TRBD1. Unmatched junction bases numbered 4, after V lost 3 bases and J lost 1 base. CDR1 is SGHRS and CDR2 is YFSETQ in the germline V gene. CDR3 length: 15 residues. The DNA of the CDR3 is TGCGCCAGCAGCTCCAGGACAGGGGGTTCCTACGAGCAGTACTTC. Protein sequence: CASSSRTGGSYEQYF.